This record concerns one TCR beta chain sequence. This clone has a count of ten or more. Its antigen remains undetermined. Base qualities are missing; no much larger clone stands one base away. This sample was included in a study of T cell changes during pregnancy in multiple sclerosis (dated by TCRdb to between 2019 and 2020). Notes on the research overall: Changes in the T cell repertoire over the course of pregnancy were examined in this study in women with multiple sclerosis.

Libraries were made using the immunoSEQ multiplex PCR assay. Not all clones reach the TCRdb copy of this immuneACCESS table, which keeps in-frame sequences only. Checked studies attribute under half of the gap to unresolved V genes and leave the rest unexplained. This sample has over 45,000 clones in its table, and 92% of those were observed once. Jointly, the top ten make up under 0.7% of the sample. The CDR3 numbers 13 residues from cysteine through phenylalanine. The read is trimmed to its CDR3 DNA, 39 bases read in frame from base 1. V has 5 bases trimmed and J has 8 bases trimmed; junction bases matching no gene number 8. According to the germline V gene (reference sequence), CDR1 reads SGHAT and CDR2 reads FQDESV.

Sequencing used CD4+ T cells from peripheral blood mononuclear cells, obtained after pregnancy. The clonotype was recovered from a female donor with multiple sclerosis, enrolled in a pregnancy study. The receptor chain draws on TRBV11-1 and TRBJ1-2; 7 central bases correspond to TRBD1. The CDR3 protein sequence reads: CASSHFTGVGYTF. The base sequence is TGTGCCAGCAGCCACTTTACAGGGGTCGGCTACACCTTC.